The 4 T cell receptor beta chains listed next were all sequenced from one sample in a study of T-cell reconstitution after alpha-beta-depleted transplantation in children. Preparation of the TCRbeta library used unique molecular identifiers. TCRdb reanalysed the PCR reads using MiXCR and keeps one entry per CDR3 protein. The sample has approximately 350,000 distinct CDR3 sequences, 10% to 13% seen once. The source was PBMCs from the stem cell graft donor, collected from the stem cell graft. The receptors originated from a human donor who donated a stem cell graft to a child with acute lymphoblastic leukemia.

The gene calls are TRBV9 and TRBJ2-3; 8 nucleotides match TRBD1. Unmatched junction bases numbered 16, after V lost 1 base and J lost 6 bases. The CDR3 covers 18 residues. The germline V gene encodes CDR1 SGDLS and CDR2 YYNGEE. The CDR3 reads CASSVTPGQATVGDTQYF. In nucleotides, the CDR3 is TGTGCCAGCAGCGTAACCCCGGGACAGGCAACGGTAGGGGATACGCAGTATTTT.

This chain joins TRBV5-5 and TRBJ1-4; 8 bases line up with TRBD1. The junction had 3 bases not matched to a gene; V was cut back by 0 bases and J by 11 bases. Germline V gene data show CDR1 as SGHKS and CDR2 as YYEKEE (reference sequence). This CDR3 has 13 residues. As DNA, the CDR3 is TGTGCCAGCAGCTTGGGCGGGGACAGGAAACTGTTTTTT. This sequence encodes CASSLGGDRKLFF.

This clonotype was counted between two and nine times. The V gene is TRBV9, the J gene TRBJ2-1; TRBD2 matches at 12 bases. Germline loops: CDR1 SGDLS, CDR2 YYNGEE. This CDR3 has 17 residues. With 3 bases clipped from V and 1 base from J, the junction kept 5 bases outside the gene matches. The CDR3 reads CASSARTSGNSYNEQFF. Here the CDR3 DNA reads TGTGCCAGCAGCGCGAGGACTAGCGGGAATTCCTACAATGAGCAGTTCTTC.

There are many counts of this clonotype. The gene calls are TRBV7-2 and TRBJ2-2, with a weak D call TRBD1 (6 bases). CDR1 SGHTA and CDR2 FQGNSA come from the germline V gene. Deletions cut 6 bases from V and 5 bases from J, with 10 bases between. This CDR3 region has 13 residues. The CDR3 DNA follows: TGTGCCAGCAGTCCGACAGGTACCGGGGAGCTGTTTTTT. Translating gives CASSPTGTGELFF. Full variable domain (outside the CDR3, taken from reference TRBV7-2 and TRBJ2-2): GAGVSQSPSNKVTEKGKDVELRCDPISGHTALYWYRQSLGQGLEFLIYFQGNSAPDKSGLPSDRFSAERTGGSVSTLTIQRTQQEDSAVYLCASSPTGTGELFFGEGSRLTVL.